The 3 T cell receptor beta chains reported below all come from one sample, sequenced in a study of T-cell memory formation after mild COVID-19. TCRdb processed the 5' RACE reads anew with MiXCR; each CDR3 protein has one entry. The sample consists of under 250,000 distinct CDR3 sequences, approximately 10% of them appearing once. The source material was PBMCs or a T cell subset sorted from them (not recorded which). These receptors all stem from a man between 18 and 29 years old who had mild COVID-19 (a few samples of this study predate the infection). Cell type and time point are not known.

The chain uses TRBV11-2 and TRBJ1-1, with 9 bases identical to TRBD1. The CDR3 covers 18 residues. Germline V gives CDR1 SGHAT, CDR2 FQNNGV. V shed 4 bases and J 1 base; nucleotides not matched to a gene: 13. The CDR3 loop is CASSSRGGTGLRNTEAFF. The DNA for the CDR3 is TGTGCCAGCAGCTCGCGGGGCGGGACAGGGTTGAGGAACACTGAAGCTTTCTTT.

This clonotype has more than one count but fewer than ten. This sequence joins TRBV15 and TRBJ1-1, with 9 positions matching TRBD1. Germline lookup yields CDR1 LNHNV and CDR2 YYDKDF (reference sequence). The CDR3 length is 13 residues. After removal of 5 bases from V and 5 bases from J, the junction contained 3 bases not matched to a gene. The CDR3 sequence is CATSLTGGTEAFF. CDR3 bases: TGTGCCACCAGCCTGACAGGGGGGACTGAAGCTTTCTTT.

In DNA form, the CDR3 reads TGTGCCAGCTCACCAGGGACAGGGTTGGCTTTCTTT. The encoded protein is CASSPGTGLAFF. The rearrangement joins TRBV18 to TRBJ1-1; 9 bases are a match to TRBD1. V was pared by 2 bases and J by 11 bases, with 3 bases of the junction left unmatched. Germline V gene lookup returns CDR1 KGHSH and CDR2 LQKENI. The CDR3 covers 12 residues. Drawing the rest from reference TRBV18 and TRBJ1-1, the complete variable domain is NAGVMQNPRHLVRRRGQEARLRCSPMKGHSHVYWYRQLPEEGLKFMVYLQKENIIDESGMPKERFSAEFPKEGPSILRIQQVVRGDSAAYFCASSPGTGLAFFGQGTRLTVV.